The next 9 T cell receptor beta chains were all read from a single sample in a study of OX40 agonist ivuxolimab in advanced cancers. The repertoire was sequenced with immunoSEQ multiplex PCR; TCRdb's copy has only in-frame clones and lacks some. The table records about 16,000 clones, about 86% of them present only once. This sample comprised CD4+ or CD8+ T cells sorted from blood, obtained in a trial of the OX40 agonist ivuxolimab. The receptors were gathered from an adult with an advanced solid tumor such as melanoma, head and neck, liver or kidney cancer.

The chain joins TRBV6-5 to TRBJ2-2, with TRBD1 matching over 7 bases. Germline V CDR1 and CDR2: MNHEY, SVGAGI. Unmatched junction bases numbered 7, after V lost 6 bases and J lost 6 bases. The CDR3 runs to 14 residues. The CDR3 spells CASREQQGSGELFF. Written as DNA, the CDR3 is TGTGCCAGCAGGGAGCAACAGGGGTCCGGGGAGCTGTTTTTT.

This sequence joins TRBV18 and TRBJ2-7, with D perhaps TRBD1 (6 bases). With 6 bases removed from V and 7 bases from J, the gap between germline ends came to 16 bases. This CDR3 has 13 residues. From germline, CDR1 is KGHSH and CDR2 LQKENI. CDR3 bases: TGTGCCAGCTCCCTCACCAGACAGGAAGAGCAGTACTTC. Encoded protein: CASSLTRQEEQYF. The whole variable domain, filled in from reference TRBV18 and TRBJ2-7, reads NAGVMQNPRHLVRRRGQEARLRCSPMKGHSHVYWYRQLPEEGLKFMVYLQKENIIDESGMPKERFSAEFPKEGPSILRIQQVVRGDSAAYFCASSLTRQEEQYFGPGTRLTVT.

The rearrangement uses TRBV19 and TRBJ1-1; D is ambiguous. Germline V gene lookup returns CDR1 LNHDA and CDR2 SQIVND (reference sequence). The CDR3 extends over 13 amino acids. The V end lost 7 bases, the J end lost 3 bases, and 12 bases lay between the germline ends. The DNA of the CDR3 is TGTGCCAGTACCCCTGGGTGGTACACTGAAGCTTTCTTT. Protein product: CASTPGWYTEAFF.

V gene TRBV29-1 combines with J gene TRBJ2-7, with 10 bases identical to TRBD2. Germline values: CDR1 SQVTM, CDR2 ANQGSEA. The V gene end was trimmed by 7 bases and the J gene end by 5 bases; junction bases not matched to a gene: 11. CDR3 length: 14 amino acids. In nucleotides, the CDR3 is TGCAGCGCTGGATCTAGCGGGGGTTTCCACGAGCAGTACTTC. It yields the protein CSAGSSGGFHEQYF.

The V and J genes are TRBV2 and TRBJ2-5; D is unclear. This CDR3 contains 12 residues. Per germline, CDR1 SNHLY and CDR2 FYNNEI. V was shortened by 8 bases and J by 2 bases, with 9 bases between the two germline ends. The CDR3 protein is CASGASQETQYF. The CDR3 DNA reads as TGTGCCAGCGGAGCGTCACAAGAGACCCAGTACTTC.

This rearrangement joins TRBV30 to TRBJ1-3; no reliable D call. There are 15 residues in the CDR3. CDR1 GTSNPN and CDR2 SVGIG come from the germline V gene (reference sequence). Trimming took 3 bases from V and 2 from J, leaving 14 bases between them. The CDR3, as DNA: TGTGCCTGGAGCCCAGCCCCCGCCGCTGGAAACACCATATATTTT. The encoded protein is CAWSPAPAAGNTIYF.

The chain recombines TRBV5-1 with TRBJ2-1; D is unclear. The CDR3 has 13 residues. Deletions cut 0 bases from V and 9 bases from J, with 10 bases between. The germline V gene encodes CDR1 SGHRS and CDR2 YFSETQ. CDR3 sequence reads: CASSLVSPSEQFF. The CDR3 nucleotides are TGCGCCAGCAGCTTGGTCTCCCCCAGTGAGCAGTTCTTC. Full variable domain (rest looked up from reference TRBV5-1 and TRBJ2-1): KAGVTQTPRYLIKTRGQQVTLSCSPISGHRSVSWYQQTPGQGLQFLFEYFSETQRNKGNFPGRFSGRQFSNSRSEMNVSTLELGDSALYLCASSLVSPSEQFFGPGTRLTVL.

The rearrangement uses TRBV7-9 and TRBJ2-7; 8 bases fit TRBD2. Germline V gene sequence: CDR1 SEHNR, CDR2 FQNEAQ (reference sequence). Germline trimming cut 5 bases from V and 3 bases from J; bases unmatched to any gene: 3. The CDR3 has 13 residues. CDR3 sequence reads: CASSLSGGYEQYF. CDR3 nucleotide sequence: TGTGCCAGCAGCCTAAGCGGGGGCTACGAGCAGTACTTC.

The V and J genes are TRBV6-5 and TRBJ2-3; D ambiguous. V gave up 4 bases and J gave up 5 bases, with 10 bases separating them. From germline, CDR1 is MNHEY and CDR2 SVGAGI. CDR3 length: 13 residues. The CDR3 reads CASSLLSGDTQYF. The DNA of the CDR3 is TGTGCCAGCAGTTTACTCTCGGGAGATACGCAGTATTTT.